This T cell receptor beta chain was captured in a study of beta chain features in type 1 diabetes. This clone has only a few counts. Antigen: not known. Study results and limitations: Moderate but significant shortening of TCRB CDR3s was recorded in all four CD4+ subsets from Type 1 diabetes patients.

Via CD45RO/CCR7/CD25/CD127/CD95/CD27, cells of the CD4+ naive, central memory, regulatory and stem cell-like memory subsets were sorted. The sequenced template was cDNA made from the entire isolated RNA. TCRdb's copy holds only in-frame clones and misses some; the assay was immunoSEQ multiplex PCR. Of 150,000 to 200,000 clones listed, more than 60% are singletons. Germline V lookup: CDR1 WNHNN, CDR2 SYGVQD (reference sequence). The CDR3 is made up of 12 amino acids. Trimming took 4 bases from V and 4 from J, leaving 7 bases between them. This sequence was found in a man aged 25 to 45 with type 1 diabetes. V is TRBV10-1 and J is TRBJ1-1; D call uncertain. Sequenced input: naive CD4+ T cells from blood. CDR3 region: CASSGGGTEAFF. The CDR3 nucleotides are TGCGCCAGCAGTGGGGGAGGCACTGAAGCTTTCTTT.